This T cell receptor (beta chain) was sequenced in a study of blood T cell repertoires in COVID-19 (dated by TCRdb to about 2020). Notes on the research overall: Samples from collaborators originated in the United States, Italy and Spain and spanned both the acute and convalescent phases of COVID-19. The material from the prospective study consisted of cDNA or gDNA derived from T cells, B-cell-depleted T cells, or PBMCs. The dataset comprised deeply sampled blood TCRbeta repertoires from subjects exposed to, actively infected with, or recovered from COVID-19. The repertoires were made available in a free public database intended to serve as a resource for research on the immune response to SARS-CoV-2. Samples were obtained from the ongoing ImmuneRACE study (first 160 participants) and from approximately 1,200 subjects provided by 6 global collaborators. The sample metadata nearly always contained a de-identified subject ID, COVID-19 status, age in years and sex. Where available, HLA class I and class II types were obtained from metadata supplied by the sample provider rather than from assay-based typing.

Participants in the prospective study were enrolled through a virtual design, were aged roughly 18 to 100 years, and lived in roughly 24 United States geographic areas. In the prospective study, cohorts were assigned on the basis of participant-reported clinical history obtained from a screening survey and a study questionnaire. For ImmuneRACE Cohort 3, a participant was defined as recovered based on two consecutive negative NP/OP PCR tests, clearance by a healthcare professional, or resolution of symptoms. Mobile phlebotomists in the prospective study collected whole blood, serum and a nasopharyngeal or oropharyngeal swab from every participant. Over an approximately 2-month period, participants in the prospective study had the option of providing additional blood draws and questionnaires. Blood samples from the prospective study were shipped frozen or at room temperature prior to DNA extraction.

Overall study results and their limits: The amount of clinical and demographic metadata varied by source and participant and was provided uncurated.

Comment on this clone: Its specific antigen is unknown. Base qualities are not at hand, and no much larger clone is one base apart.

TCRbeta CDR3 regions were amplified from genomic DNA by means of the immunoSEQ Assay, a bias-controlled multiplex PCR. In the authors' own workflow: Nucleated cell counts per sample were estimated from amplification of reference gene primers within the assay. Sequence reads were collapsed and filtered to measure the absolute abundance of every unique TCRbeta CDR3 rearrangement. For each sample, productive Simpson clonality was calculated as the square root of Simpson's diversity index across productive rearrangements. Held by TCRdb, this immuneACCESS table contains in-frame sequences only and omits some clones. Under half of the omission traces to an unresolved V gene where checked; the cause of the rest is unknown. The DNA was the basis for D and trimming; V, J and clone size are from that table. This sample gives about 380,000 clones in total; more than 70% of them show up just once. Jointly, the top ten make up 1.2% of the sample.

Its CDR3 holds 12 amino acids, cysteine through phenylalanine. Left in the record is the CDR3 DNA by itself, 36 bases read in frame from the first base. CDR1 SGDLS and CDR2 YYNGEE are derived from the germline V gene. V gives up 4 bases and J gives up 10 bases, and the segment between their germline ends measures 9 bases. The chain is assembled from TRBV9 and TRBJ1-6; the D gene is unclear. Source material: PBMCs or T cells enriched from blood (not recorded which). This clonotype was sampled from a woman aged 18-35 years who had recovered from COVID-19. This receptor carries the CDR3 CASSQTGSPLHF. The DNA sequence is given as TGTGCCAGCAGCCAAACCGGGTCACCCCTCCACTTT.